This T cell receptor (beta chain) emerged from a study of blood T cell repertoires in COVID-19. With V trimmed by 9 bases and J by 4 bases, 11 bases remained unmatched. The CDR3 consists of 15 residues. CDR1 and CDR2 from the germline V gene are MRHNA and SNTAGT. Measured with immunoSEQ multiplex PCR; TCRdb has only the in-frame clones, and not every one. This table holds roughly 250,000 clones, approximately 80% found once. The sequenced material came from peripheral blood. The genes are TRBV6-4 and TRBJ1-5; 8 bases align to TRBD1. The TCR comes from a middle-aged woman with active or convalescent COVID-19. CDR3 residues: CARSLDRAWNQPQHF. DNA for the CDR3: TGTGCCAGATCCTTGGACAGGGCCTGGAATCAGCCCCAGCATTTT.